This T cell receptor (beta chain) comes out of a study of memory CD4+ T cells and cytomegalovirus serostatus. Findings and caveats of the study: CMV serostatus prediction reached median AUC approximately 0.95, or 0.91 with US-trained model.

Sequencing used immunoSEQ multiplex PCR; TCRdb keeps in-frame clones, though not all of them. The sample contains 70,000 or so clones, roughly 78% of which appear only once. The V and J ends lost 2 bases and 3 bases respectively, with 14 bases between them. Germline CDR1 is SGHRS and CDR2 is YFSETQ. The CDR3 spans 16 residues. Single viable CD3+CD4+CD8-CD45RO+ cells were sorted as the memory CD4+ T cells. Remarks on this clone: Its antigen remains unknown.

V gene TRBV5-1 combines with J gene TRBJ1-4; maybe TRBD1 (6 bases). This TCR came from an adult in good health and CMV-seropositive. The sample consisted of memory CD4+ T cells from blood. For the CDR3, the DNA is TGCGCCAGCAGCTTACTACCCGGACAGTCTAATGAAAAACTGTTTTTT. Translation: CASSLLPGQSNEKLFF.